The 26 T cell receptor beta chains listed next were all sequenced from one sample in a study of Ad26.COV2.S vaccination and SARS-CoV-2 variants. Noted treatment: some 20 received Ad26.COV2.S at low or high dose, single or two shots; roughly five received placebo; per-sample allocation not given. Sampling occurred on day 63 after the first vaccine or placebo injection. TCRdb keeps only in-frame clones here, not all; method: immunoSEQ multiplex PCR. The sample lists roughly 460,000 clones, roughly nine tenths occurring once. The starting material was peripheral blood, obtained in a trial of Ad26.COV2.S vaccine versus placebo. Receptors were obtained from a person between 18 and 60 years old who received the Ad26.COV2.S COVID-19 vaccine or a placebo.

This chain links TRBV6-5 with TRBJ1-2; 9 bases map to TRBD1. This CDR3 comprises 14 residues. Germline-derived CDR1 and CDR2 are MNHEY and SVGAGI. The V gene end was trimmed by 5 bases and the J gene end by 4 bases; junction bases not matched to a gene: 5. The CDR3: CASSPPGQGYGYTF. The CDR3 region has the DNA TGTGCCAGCAGTCCTCCGGGACAGGGCTATGGCTACACCTTC.

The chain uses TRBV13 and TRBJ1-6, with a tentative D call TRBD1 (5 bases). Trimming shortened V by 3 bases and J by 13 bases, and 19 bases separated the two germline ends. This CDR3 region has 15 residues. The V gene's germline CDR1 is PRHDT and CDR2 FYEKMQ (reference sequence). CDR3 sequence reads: CASSFGGSLGGPLHF. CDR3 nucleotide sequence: TGTGCCAGCAGCTTTGGCGGGAGTCTGGGGGGGCCCCTCCACTTT.

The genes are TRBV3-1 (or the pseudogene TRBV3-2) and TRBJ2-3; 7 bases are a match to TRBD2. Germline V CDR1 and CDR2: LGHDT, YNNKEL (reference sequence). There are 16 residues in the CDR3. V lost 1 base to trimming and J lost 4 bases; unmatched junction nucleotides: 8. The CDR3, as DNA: TGTGCCAGCAGCCAAGGGGCGGGAGCGGGACCAGATACGCAGTATTTT. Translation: CASSQGAGAGPDTQYF.

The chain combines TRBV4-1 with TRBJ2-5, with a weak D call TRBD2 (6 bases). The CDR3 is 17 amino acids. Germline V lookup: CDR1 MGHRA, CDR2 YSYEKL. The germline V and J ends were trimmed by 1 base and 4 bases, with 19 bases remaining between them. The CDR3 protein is CASSQAPGLPLRETQYF. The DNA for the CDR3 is TGCGCCAGCAGCCAAGCTCCTGGACTACCCCTTAGAGAGACCCAGTACTTC.

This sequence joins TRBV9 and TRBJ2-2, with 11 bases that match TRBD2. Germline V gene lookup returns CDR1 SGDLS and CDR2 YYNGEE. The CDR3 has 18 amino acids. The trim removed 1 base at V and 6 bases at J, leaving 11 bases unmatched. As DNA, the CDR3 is TGTGCCAGCAGCGTATCTAGCGGGGGGCCCGGCGAGGCCGGGGAGCTGTTTTTT. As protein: CASSVSSGGPGEAGELFF. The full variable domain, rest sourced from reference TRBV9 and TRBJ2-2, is DSGVTQTPKHLITATGQRVTLRCSPRSGDLSVYWYQQSLDQGLQFLIQYYNGEERAKGNILERFSAQQFPDLHSELNLSSLELGDSALYFCASSVSSGGPGEAGELFFGEGSRLTVL.

The chain's CDR3 is CAAIRDQSSYNEQFF. Here the CDR3 DNA reads TGTGCCGCCATCCGGGACCAGAGCTCCTACAATGAGCAGTTCTTC. J is TRBJ2-1 and V is TRBV24-1; perhaps D is TRBD1 or TRBD2 (5 bases each). The V gene's germline CDR1 is KGHDR and CDR2 SFDVKD. Trimming took off 12 bases at V and 0 bases at J, with 17 bases between the two ends. The CDR3 length is 15 residues.

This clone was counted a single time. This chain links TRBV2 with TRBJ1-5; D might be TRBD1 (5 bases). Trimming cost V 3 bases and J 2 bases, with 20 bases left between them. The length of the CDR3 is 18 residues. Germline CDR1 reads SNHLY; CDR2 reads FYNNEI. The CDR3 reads CASSDRGWRGLGNQPQHF. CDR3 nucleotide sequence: TGTGCCAGCAGTGACCGGGGATGGAGGGGTTTGGGCAATCAGCCCCAGCATTTT.

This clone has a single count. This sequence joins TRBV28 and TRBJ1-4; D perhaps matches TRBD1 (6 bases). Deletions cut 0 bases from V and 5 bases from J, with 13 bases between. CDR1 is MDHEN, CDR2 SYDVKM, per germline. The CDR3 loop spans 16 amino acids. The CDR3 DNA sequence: TGTGCCAGCAGTTTATGGGGGGCCCAGACCAATGAAAAACTGTTTTTT. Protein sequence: CASSLWGAQTNEKLFF.

The CDR3 DNA follows: TGTGCCAGCAGCGCCACGGGATCTAATGAAGCTTTCTTT. Its translation is CASSATGSNEAFF. The chain has TRBV9 and TRBJ1-1; no definite D call. The V gene lost 3 bases and the J gene lost 7 bases, with 13 bases spanning the gap. Germline CDR1 reads SGDLS; CDR2 reads YYNGEE. The CDR3 contains 13 residues.

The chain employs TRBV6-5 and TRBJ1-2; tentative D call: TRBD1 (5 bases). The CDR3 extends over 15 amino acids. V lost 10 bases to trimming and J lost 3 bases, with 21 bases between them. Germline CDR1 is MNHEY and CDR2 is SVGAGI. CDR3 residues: CAITFSPGEDYGYTF. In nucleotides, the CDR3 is TGTGCCATTACCTTCAGTCCGGGGGAGGACTATGGCTACACCTTC.

The CDR3: CASSQDLPYEQYF. CDR3 sequence (DNA): TGTGCCAGCAGCCAAGATCTCCCCTACGAGCAGTACTTC. V and J are TRBV3-1 (or the pseudogene TRBV3-2) and TRBJ2-7; D not certain. Germline lookup yields CDR1 LGHDT and CDR2 YNNKEL (reference sequence). V lost 0 bases and J lost 2, with 5 bases in between. The CDR3 loop spans 13 amino acids.

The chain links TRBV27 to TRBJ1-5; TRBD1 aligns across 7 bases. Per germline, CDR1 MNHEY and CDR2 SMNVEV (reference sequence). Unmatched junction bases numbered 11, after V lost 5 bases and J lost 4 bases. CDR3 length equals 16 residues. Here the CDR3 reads CASSPILRQGNQPQHF. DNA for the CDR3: TGTGCCAGCAGTCCTATACTCCGACAGGGAAATCAGCCCCAGCATTTT.

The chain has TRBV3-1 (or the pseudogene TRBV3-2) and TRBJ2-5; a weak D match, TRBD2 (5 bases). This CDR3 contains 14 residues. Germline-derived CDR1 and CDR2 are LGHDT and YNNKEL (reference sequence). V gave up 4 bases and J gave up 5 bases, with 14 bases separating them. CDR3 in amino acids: CASSRESWEETQYF. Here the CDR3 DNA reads TGTGCCAGCAGCCGAGAGTCCTGGGAGGAGACCCAGTACTTC.

The CDR3 DNA is TGTGCCAGTAGCGCTGCCTCCGGGGGGGGAGCCAAAAACATTCAGTACTTC. Protein product: CASSAASGGGAKNIQYF. The rearrangement links TRBV19 to TRBJ2-4; 8 nucleotides agree with TRBD2. This CDR3 contains 17 residues. Germline V gene lookup returns CDR1 LNHDA and CDR2 SQIVND (reference sequence). The V and J ends lost 6 bases and 0 bases, in that order; junction bases with no gene match: 10.

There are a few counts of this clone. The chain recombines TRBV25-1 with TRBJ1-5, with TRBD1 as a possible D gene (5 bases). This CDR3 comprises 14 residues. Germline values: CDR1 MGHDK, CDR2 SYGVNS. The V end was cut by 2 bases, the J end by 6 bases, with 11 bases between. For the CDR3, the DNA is TGTGCCAGCAGTGAACAGGGAAGTAGTCAGCCCCAGCATTTT. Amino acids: CASSEQGSSQPQHF.

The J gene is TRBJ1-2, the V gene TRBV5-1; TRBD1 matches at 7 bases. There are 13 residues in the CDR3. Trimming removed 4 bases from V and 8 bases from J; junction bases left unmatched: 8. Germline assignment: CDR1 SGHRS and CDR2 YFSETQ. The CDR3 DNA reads TGCGCCAGCAGCCCGACAGGGTTGGGCGGCTACACCTTC. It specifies CASSPTGLGGYTF.

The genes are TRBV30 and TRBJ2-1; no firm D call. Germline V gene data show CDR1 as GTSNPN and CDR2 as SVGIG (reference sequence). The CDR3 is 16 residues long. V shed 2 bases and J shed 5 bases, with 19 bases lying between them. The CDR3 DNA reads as TGTGCCTGGAGTCAGTCCCGGTTGAGCTCTGACAATGAGCAGTTCTTC. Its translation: CAWSQSRLSSDNEQFF.

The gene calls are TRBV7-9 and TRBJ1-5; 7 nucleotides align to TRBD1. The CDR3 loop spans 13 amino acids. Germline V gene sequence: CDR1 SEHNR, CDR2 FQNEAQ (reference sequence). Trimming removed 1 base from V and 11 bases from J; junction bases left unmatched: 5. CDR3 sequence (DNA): TGTGCCAGCAGCTTAGGTTCACAGGGGTCCCAGCATTTT. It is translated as CASSLGSQGSQHF.

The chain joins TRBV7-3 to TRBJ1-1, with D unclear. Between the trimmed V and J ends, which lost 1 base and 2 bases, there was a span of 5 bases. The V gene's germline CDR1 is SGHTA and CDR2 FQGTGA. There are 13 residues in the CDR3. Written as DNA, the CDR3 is TGTGCCAGCAGCTTAAATCGAAACACTGAAGCTTTCTTT. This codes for CASSLNRNTEAFF.

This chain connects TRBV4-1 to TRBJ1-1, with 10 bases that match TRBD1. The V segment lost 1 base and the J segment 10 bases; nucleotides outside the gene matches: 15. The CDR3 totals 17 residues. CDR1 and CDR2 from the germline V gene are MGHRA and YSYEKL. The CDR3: CASSQVILPGQGMAAFF. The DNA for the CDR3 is TGCGCCAGCAGCCAAGTAATACTGCCGGGACAGGGGATGGCAGCTTTCTTT.

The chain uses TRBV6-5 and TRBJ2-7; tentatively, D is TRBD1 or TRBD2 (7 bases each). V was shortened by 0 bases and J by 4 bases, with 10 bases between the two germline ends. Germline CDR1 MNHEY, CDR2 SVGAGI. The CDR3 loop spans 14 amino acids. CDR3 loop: CASSYSQGGYEQYF. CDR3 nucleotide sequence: TGTGCCAGCAGTTACTCGCAGGGGGGGTACGAGCAGTACTTC.

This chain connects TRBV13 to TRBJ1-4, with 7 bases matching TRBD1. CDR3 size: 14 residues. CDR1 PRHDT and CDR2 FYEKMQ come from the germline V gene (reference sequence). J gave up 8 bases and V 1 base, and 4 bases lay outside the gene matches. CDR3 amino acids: CASSLAGGREKLFF. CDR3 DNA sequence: TGTGCCAGCAGCTTAGCAGGGGGTCGGGAAAAACTGTTTTTT.

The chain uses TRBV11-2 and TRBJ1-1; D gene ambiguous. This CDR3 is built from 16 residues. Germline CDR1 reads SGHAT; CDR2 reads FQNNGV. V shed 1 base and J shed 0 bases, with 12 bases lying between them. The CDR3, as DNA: TGTGCCAGCAGCTTAGGTGGTCCCGGGCTGAACACTGAAGCTTTCTTT. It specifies CASSLGGPGLNTEAFF.

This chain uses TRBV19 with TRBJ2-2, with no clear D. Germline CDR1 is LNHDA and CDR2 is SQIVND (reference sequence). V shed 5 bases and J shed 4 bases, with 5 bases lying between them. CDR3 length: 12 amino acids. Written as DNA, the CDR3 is TGTGCCAGTAGTGCCGCCACCGGGGAGCTGTTTTTT. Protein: CASSAATGELFF.

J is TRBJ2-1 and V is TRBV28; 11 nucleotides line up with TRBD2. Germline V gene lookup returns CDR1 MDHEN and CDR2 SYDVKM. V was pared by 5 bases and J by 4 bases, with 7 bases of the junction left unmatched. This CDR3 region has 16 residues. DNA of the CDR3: TGTGCCAGCAGTCCCCCCGGGACTAGCGGTTACAATGAGCAGTTCTTC. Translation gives CASSPPGTSGYNEQFF.

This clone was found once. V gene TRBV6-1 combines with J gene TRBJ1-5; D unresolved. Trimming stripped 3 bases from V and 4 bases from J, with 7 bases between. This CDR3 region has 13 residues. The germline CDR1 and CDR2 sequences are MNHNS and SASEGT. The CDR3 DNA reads TGTGCCAGCAGTGACCACGGGAATCAGCCCCAGCATTTT. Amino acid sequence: CASSDHGNQPQHF.